One and the same sample provided the 18 T cell receptor beta chains below, sequenced in a study of blood T cells in healthy people across ages. Together with a sample-barcoded 5' primer, a J-beta primer mix was included in a second PCR lasting 7 to 11 cycles. TCRdb re-called the 5' RACE reads with MiXCR, one entry per CDR3 protein. The sample has fewer than 900,000 distinct CDR3 sequences, roughly 44% seen once; the top ten hold 20% to 25%. The sample was blood. The receptors were gathered from an older woman in good health.

This sequence joins TRBV9 and TRBJ1-2, with D perhaps TRBD1 (5 bases). The V end lost 0 bases, the J end lost 4 bases, and 13 bases lay between the germline ends. The germline CDR1 and CDR2 sequences are SGDLS and YYNGEE. The CDR3 runs to 15 residues. CDR3 coding DNA: TGTGCCAGCAGCGTAGAGCGGGAGGGACTCTATGGCTACACCTTC. The encoded protein is CASSVEREGLYGYTF.

CDR3 loop: CASSALGVGETQYF. DNA of the CDR3: TGTGCCAGCAGCGCCCTTGGGGTGGGGGAGACCCAGTACTTC. V gene TRBV7-2 combines with J gene TRBJ2-5; D call uncertain. CDR1 is SGHTA and CDR2 is FQGNSA in the germline V gene. The CDR3 is made up of 14 amino acids. V lost 5 bases to trimming and J lost 5 bases, with 15 bases between them.

This clonotype was seen only a few times. This rearrangement joins TRBV24-1 to TRBJ2-1, with 9 bases fitting TRBD2. The CDR3 extends over 15 amino acids. V was pared by 7 bases and J by 0 bases, with 3 bases of the junction left unmatched. CDR1 is KGHDR, CDR2 SFDVKD, per germline. CDR3 sequence: CATSLSGSSYNEQFF. The CDR3 DNA is TGTGCCACCAGCCTTAGCGGGAGCTCCTACAATGAGCAGTTCTTC.

The table lists this clonotype with a few counts. V is TRBV4-2 and J is TRBJ2-5; D possibly uses TRBD1 or TRBD2 (6 bases each). Looked up from germline, CDR1 is LGHNA and CDR2 is YNFKEQ. The V gene lost 4 bases and the J gene lost 4 bases, with 13 bases spanning the gap. This CDR3 is 14 amino acids long. This chain's CDR3 is CASSPFRGLETQYF. DNA for the CDR3: TGTGCCAGCAGCCCCTTCAGGGGACTAGAGACCCAGTACTTC.

The V call is TRBV30, the J call TRBJ2-3, with D possibly TRBD2 on 5 matching bases. The CDR3 has 13 residues. Trimming removed 6 bases at V and 4 bases at J, with 14 bases between. CDR1 and CDR2 (germline): GTSNPN, SVGIG (reference sequence). In DNA form, the CDR3 reads TGTGCCTGCTACGGGATGAGCGCAGATACGCAGTATTTT. It is translated as CACYGMSADTQYF. Full variable domain (remainder filled in from reference TRBV30 and TRBJ2-3): SQTIHQWPATLVQPVGSPLSLECTVEGTSNPNLYWYRQAAGRGLQLLFYSVGIGQISSEVPQNLSASRPQDRQFILSSKKLLLSDSGFYLCACYGMSADTQYFGPGTRLTVL.

This clonotype was observed a few times. In nucleotides, the CDR3 is TGTGCCAGCAGCATCACCGGGACATGGGACAATGAGCAGTACTTC. It specifies CASSITGTWDNEQYF. The gene calls are TRBV5-5 and TRBJ2-7; D possibly corresponds to TRBD1 (6 bases). The V gene's germline CDR1 is SGHKS and CDR2 YYEKEE (reference sequence). The CDR3 loop spans 15 amino acids. V dropped 4 bases and J dropped 7 bases, with 21 bases sitting between them.

This clonotype was seen many times. The V and J genes are TRBV18 and TRBJ1-4, with D perhaps TRBD1 (6 bases). Germline V CDR1 and CDR2: KGHSH, LQKENI. With 3 bases removed from V and 9 bases from J, the gap between germline ends came to 14 bases. This CDR3 spans 14 amino acids. The CDR3 coding sequence is TGTGCCAGCTCACCCGGACAGTCGGAACAAAAACTGTTTTTT. Translation: CASSPGQSEQKLFF. The variable domain in full, with the rest retrieved from reference TRBV18 and TRBJ1-4, is NAGVMQNPRHLVRRRGQEARLRCSPMKGHSHVYWYRQLPEEGLKFMVYLQKENIIDESGMPKERFSAEFPKEGPSILRIQQVVRGDSAAYFCASSPGQSEQKLFFGSGTQLSVL.

The chain uses TRBV7-9 and TRBJ2-3; 8 bases fit TRBD1. The CDR3 is made up of 14 amino acids. Germline V gene lookup returns CDR1 SEHNR and CDR2 FQNEAQ (reference sequence). V lost 5 bases to trimming and J lost 4 bases; unmatched junction nucleotides: 5. CDR3 loop: CASSADRGADTQYF. In DNA form, the CDR3 reads TGTGCCAGCAGCGCCGACAGGGGCGCAGATACGCAGTATTTT.

The chain links TRBV7-2 to TRBJ1-5; 8 nucleotides agree with TRBD1. The CDR3 extends over 15 amino acids. Trimming took 6 bases from V and 4 from J; bases not matched to a gene: 8. CDR1 is SGHTA, CDR2 FQGNSA, per germline. In nucleotides, the CDR3 is TGTGCCAGCAGTTACGGACAGGGCCTGAATCAGCCCCAGCATTTT. Amino acids: CASSYGQGLNQPQHF.

Written as DNA, the CDR3 is TGTGCCAGCAGCTGGACCACGGCGGGAAACAATGAGCAGTACTTC. Protein: CASSWTTAGNNEQYF. The rearrangement joins TRBV11-2 to TRBJ2-1; maybe TRBD2 (6 bases). The DNA matches TRBJ2-7 better at its end, which makes the J call doubtful. Germline CDR1 reads SGHAT; CDR2 reads FQNNGV. This CDR3 has 15 residues.

This clonotype showed up just a few times. The chain carries TRBV5-1 and TRBJ1-2; possibly TRBD1 for D (5 bases). V was pared by 0 bases and J by 0 bases, with 15 bases between. The CDR3 length is 17 residues. Germline CDR1 and CDR2: SGHRS and YFSETQ. CDR3 nucleotides: TGCGCCAGCAGCTTGGCCGGAGGGGCGCGGACTAACTATGGCTACACCTTC. It is translated as CASSLAGGARTNYGYTF.

The CDR3 coding sequence is TGTGCCAGCAGCTTAGATTCTAGCGGGGACTCCAATGAGCAGTTCTTC. Translated: CASSLDSSGDSNEQFF. The chain combines TRBV7-9 with TRBJ2-1; 9 nucleotides align to TRBD2. CDR3 length equals 16 residues. Germline CDR1 SEHNR, CDR2 FQNEAQ (reference sequence). The junction had 7 bases not matched to a gene; V was cut back by 1 base and J by 6 bases.

This chain links TRBV27 with TRBJ1-2, with a weak D call TRBD1 (5 bases). V lost 3 bases, J lost 0 bases, and 8 bases lay in between. Per the germline V gene, CDR1 is MNHEY and CDR2 is SMNVEV (reference sequence). The CDR3 contains 14 residues. CDR3 protein: CASSFGGSNYGYTF. DNA of the CDR3: TGTGCCAGCAGTTTTGGGGGTTCTAACTATGGCTACACCTTC.

About this clonotype: Mismatch with germline at one junction end may stem from a read error. J is TRBJ2-5 and V is TRBV5-1; no clear D. The DNA matches TRBJ2-7 better at its end, which makes the J call doubtful. The CDR3 length is 14 residues. Germline CDR1 reads SGHRS; CDR2 reads YFSETQ. CDR3 nucleotide sequence: TGCGCCAACAGCTACCTATCCTCGGAGAACGAGCAGTACTTC. This translates into CANSYLSSENEQYF.

Here the CDR3 reads CSASGTGIYEQYF. Written as DNA, the CDR3 is TGCAGTGCTAGCGGGACAGGGATCTACGAGCAGTACTTC. The chain is built from TRBV20-1 and TRBJ2-7; 9 bases align to TRBD1. Germline CDR1 DFQATT, CDR2 SNEGSKA (reference sequence). The CDR3 contains 13 residues. The junction had 3 bases not matched to a gene; V was cut back by 3 bases and J by 3 bases.

The chain is built from TRBV28 and TRBJ2-3; 8 bases match TRBD2. Unmatched junction bases numbered 12, after V lost 5 bases and J lost 2 bases. Germline V gene data show CDR1 as MDHEN and CDR2 as SYDVKM. The CDR3 totals 17 residues. CDR3 amino acids: CASSLPGAGGYTDTQYF. Written as DNA, the CDR3 is TGTGCCAGCAGTCTCCCCGGGGCGGGAGGTTACACAGATACGCAGTATTTT.

The chain combines TRBV11-2 with TRBJ2-1; 8 bases fit TRBD1. Germline CDR1 and CDR2: SGHAT and FQNNGV. This CDR3 has 13 residues. Trimming removed 5 bases from V and 14 bases from J; junction bases left unmatched: 11. The CDR3 DNA follows: TGTGCCAGCAGCCCCGGCGGACAGGGCCCCGAGTTCTTC. It specifies CASSPGGQGPEFF.

This chain uses TRBV3-1 with TRBJ2-5; 8 bases line up with TRBD2. CDR1 LGHDT and CDR2 YNNKEL come from the germline V gene (reference sequence). This CDR3 comprises 17 residues. Trimming cost V 0 bases and J 4 bases; bases outside gene matches: 10. The CDR3 nucleotides read TGTGCCAGCAGCCAAGACCCACTCGCGGGAGGTGGAGAGACCCAGTACTTC. Amino acids: CASSQDPLAGGGETQYF.